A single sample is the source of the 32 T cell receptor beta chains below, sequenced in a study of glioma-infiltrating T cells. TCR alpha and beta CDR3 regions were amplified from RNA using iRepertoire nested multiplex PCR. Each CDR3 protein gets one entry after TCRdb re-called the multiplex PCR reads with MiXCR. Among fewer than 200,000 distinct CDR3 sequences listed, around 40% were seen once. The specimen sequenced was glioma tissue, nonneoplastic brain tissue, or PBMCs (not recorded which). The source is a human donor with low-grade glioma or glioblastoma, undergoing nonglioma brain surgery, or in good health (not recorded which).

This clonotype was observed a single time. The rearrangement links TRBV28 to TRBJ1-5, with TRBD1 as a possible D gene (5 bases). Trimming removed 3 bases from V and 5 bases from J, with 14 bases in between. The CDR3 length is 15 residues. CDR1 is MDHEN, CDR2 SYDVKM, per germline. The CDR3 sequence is CASSFRDLGHQPQHF. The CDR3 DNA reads TGTGCCAGCAGTTTCCGGGACCTAGGCCATCAGCCCCAGCATTTT.

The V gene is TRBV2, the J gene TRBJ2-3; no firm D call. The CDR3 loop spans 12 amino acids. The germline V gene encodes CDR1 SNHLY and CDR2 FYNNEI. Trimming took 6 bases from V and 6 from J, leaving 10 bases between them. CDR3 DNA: TGTGCCAGCAGAGTGACGATCGATACGCAGTATTTT. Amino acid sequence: CASRVTIDTQYF.

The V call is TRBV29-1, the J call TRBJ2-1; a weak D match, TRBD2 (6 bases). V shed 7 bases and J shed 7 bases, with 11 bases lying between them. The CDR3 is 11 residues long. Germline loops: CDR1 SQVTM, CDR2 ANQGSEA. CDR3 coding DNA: TGCAGCGACGTGGGGGGAAATGAGCAGTTCTTC. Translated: CSDVGGNEQFF.

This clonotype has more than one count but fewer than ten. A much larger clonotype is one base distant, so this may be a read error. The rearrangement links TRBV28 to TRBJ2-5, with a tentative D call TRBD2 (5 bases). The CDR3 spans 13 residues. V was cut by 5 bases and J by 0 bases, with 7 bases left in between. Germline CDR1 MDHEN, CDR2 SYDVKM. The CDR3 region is CASSKGDQETQYF. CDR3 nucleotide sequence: TGTGCCAGCAGTAAGGGAGACCAAGAGACCCAGTACTTC.

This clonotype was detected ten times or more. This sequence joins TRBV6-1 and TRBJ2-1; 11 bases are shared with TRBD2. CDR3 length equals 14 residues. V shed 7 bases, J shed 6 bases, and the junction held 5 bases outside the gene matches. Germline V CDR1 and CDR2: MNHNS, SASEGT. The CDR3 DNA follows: TGTGCCAGCAAAACGGGACTAGCGGTCAATGAGCAGTTCTTC. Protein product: CASKTGLAVNEQFF.

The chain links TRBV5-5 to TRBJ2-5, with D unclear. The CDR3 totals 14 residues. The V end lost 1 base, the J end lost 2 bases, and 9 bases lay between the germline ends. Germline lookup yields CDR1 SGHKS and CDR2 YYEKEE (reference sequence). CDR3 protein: CASSLMAEQETQYF. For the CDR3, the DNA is TGTGCCAGCAGCTTGATGGCAGAACAAGAGACCCAGTACTTC.

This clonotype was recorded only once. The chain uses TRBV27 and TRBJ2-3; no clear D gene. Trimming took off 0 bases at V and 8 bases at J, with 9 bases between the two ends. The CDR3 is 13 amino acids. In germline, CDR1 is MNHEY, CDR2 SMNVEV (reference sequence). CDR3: CASSLSNSGTQYF. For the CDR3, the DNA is TGTGCCAGCAGTTTATCGAATAGTGGTACGCAGTATTTT.

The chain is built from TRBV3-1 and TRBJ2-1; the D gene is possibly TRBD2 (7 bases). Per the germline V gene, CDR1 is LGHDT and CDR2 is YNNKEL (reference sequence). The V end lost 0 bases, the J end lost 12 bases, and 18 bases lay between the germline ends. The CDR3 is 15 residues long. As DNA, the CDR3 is TGTGCCAGCAGCCAAGATTTCGGGGGGCAAGGGGCGCAGTTCTTC. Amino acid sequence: CASSQDFGGQGAQFF.

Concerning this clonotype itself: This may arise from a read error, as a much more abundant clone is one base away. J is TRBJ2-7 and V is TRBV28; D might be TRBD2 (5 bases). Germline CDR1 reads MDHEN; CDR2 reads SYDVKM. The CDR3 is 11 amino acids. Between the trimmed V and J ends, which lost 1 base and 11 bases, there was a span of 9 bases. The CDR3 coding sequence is TGTGCCAGCAGTTTATACGGGAACGAGTACTTC. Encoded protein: CASSLYGNEYF.

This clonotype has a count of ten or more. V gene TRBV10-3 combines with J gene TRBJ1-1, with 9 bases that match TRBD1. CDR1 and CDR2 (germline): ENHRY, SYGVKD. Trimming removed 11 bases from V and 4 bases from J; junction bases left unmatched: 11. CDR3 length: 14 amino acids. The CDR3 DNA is TGTGCCCACAAGGCGGGACAGGGTTCCACTGAAGCTTTCTTT. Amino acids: CAHKAGQGSTEAFF.

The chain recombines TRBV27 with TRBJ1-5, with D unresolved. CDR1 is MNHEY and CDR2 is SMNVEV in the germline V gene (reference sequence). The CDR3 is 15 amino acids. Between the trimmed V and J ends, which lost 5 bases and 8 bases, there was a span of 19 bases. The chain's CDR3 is CASSAFWVHREPQHF. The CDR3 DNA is TGTGCCAGCAGTGCCTTCTGGGTACACCGAGAGCCCCAGCATTTT.

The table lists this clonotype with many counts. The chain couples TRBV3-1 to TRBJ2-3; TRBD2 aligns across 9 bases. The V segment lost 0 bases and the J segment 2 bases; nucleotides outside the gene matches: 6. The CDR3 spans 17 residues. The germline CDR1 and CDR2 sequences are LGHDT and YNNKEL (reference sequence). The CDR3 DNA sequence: TGTGCCAGCAGCCAAGATGTGGTAGCGGGAGTCACAGATACGCAGTATTTT. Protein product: CASSQDVVAGVTDTQYF.

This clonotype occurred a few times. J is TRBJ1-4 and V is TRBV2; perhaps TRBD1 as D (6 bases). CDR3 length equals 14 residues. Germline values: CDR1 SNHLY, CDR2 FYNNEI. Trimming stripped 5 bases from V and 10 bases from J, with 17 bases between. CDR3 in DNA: TGTGCCAGCAGTTTATCGCCCGGGGGCGGAAAACTGTTTTTT. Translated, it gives CASSLSPGGGKLFF.

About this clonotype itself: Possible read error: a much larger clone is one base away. In nucleotides, the CDR3 is TGCAGTGGCGAAGAATCAGGGCAGGGATCCTATAATTCACCCCTCCACTTT. Amino acids: CSGEESGQGSYNSPLHF. The chain recombines TRBV20-1 with TRBJ1-6; D possibly corresponds to TRBD1 (5 bases). Trimming took 7 bases from V and 1 from J, leaving 20 bases between them. The CDR3 length is 17 residues. Germline lookup yields CDR1 DFQATT and CDR2 SNEGSKA (reference sequence).

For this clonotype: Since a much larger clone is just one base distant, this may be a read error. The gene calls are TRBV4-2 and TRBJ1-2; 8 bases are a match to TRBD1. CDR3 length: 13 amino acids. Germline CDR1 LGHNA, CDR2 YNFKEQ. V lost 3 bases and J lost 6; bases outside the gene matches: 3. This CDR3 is CASSQGQDHGYTF. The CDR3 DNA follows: TGTGCCAGCAGCCAGGGACAGGACCATGGCTACACCTTC.

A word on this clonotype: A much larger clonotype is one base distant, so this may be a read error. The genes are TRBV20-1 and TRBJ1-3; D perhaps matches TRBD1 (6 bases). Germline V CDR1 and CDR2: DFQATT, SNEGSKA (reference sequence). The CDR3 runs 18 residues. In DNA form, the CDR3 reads TGCAGTGCTAAACCGAGAGGGACTGAGTGGACAGTGGGAAACAACATATATTTT. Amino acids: CSAKPRGTEWTVGNNIYF.

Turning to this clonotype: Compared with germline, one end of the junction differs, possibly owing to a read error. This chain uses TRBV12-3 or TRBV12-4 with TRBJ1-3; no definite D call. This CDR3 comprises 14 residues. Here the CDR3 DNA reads TGTGCCAGCGCTCCGACACTCTCTGTAAACACCATATATTTT. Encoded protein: CASAPTLSVNTIYF.

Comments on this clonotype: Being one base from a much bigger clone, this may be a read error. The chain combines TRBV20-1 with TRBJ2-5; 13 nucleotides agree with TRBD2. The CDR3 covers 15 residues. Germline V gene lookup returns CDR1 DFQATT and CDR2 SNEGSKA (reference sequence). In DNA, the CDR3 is TGCAGTGACTACACTAGCGGGAGGGCCCAAAAGACCCAGTACTTC. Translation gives CSDYTSGRAQKTQYF.

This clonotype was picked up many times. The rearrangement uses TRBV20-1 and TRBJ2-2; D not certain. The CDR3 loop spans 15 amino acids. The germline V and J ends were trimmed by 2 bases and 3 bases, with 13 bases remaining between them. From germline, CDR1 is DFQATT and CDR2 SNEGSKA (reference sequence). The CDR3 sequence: CSARILGVDTGELFF. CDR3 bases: TGCAGTGCTAGAATATTAGGTGTGGACACCGGGGAGCTGTTTTTT.

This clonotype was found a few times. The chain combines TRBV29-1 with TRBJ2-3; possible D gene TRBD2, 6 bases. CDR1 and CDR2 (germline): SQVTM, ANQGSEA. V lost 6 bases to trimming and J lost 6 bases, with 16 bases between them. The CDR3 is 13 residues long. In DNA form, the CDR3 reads TGCAGCGTGCCCACCAATGGAGGGGATACGCAGTATTTT. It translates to CSVPTNGGDTQYF.

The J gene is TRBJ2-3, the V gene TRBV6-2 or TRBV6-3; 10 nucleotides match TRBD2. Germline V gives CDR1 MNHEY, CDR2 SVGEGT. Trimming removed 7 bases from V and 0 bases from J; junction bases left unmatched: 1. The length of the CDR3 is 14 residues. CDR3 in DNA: TGTGCCAGCATGACTAGCGGGAGCACAGATACGCAGTATTTT. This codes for CASMTSGSTDTQYF.

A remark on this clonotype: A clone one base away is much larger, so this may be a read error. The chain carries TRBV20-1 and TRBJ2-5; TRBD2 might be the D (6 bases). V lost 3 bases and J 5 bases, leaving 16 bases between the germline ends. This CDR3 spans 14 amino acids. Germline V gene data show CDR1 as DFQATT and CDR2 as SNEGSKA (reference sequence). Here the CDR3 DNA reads TGCAGTGCTAGCCCGGAACTAGCTTCGGAGACCCAGTACTTC. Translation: CSASPELASETQYF.

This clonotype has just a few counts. The CDR3 DNA follows: TGTGCCAGTAGTTCGGACAGGACTCAGCCCCAGCATTTT. It is translated as CASSSDRTQPQHF. The chain links TRBV19 to TRBJ1-5; 7 bases are a match to TRBD1. The trim removed 5 bases at V and 6 bases at J, leaving 4 bases unmatched. The CDR3 has 13 amino acids. Germline CDR1 and CDR2: LNHDA and SQIVND (reference sequence).

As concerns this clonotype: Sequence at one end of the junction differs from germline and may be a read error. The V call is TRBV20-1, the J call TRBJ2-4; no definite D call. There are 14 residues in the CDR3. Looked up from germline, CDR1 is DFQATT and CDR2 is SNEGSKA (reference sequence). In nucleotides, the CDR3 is TGCAGTGCTAGAGGGCTCGTGGGCAAAAACATTAAGTACTTC. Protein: CSARGLVGKNIKYF.

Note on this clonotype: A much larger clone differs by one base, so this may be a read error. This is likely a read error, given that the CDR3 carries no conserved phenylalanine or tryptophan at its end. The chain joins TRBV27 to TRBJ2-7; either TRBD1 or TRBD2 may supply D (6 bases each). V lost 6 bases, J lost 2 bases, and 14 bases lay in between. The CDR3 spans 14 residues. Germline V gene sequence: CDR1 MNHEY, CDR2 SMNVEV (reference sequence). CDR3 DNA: TGTGCCAGCAGACGGGGGCAGACGCCCTACGAGCAGTACCTC. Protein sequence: CASRRGQTPYEQYL.

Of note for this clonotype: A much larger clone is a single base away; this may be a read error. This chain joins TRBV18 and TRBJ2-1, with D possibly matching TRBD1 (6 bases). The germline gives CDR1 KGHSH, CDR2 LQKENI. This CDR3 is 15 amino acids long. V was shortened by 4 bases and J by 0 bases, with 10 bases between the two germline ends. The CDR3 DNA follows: TGTGCCAGCTCACATTGGACAGACTCCTACAATGAGCAGTTCTTC. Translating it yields CASSHWTDSYNEQFF.

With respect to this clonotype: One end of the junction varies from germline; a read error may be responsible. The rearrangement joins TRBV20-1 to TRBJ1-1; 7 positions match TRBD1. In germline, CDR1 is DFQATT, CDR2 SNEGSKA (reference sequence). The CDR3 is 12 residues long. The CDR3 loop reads CSARKKGTEALF. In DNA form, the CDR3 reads TGCAGTGCTAGGAAAAAAGGGACAGAAGCTTTGTTT.

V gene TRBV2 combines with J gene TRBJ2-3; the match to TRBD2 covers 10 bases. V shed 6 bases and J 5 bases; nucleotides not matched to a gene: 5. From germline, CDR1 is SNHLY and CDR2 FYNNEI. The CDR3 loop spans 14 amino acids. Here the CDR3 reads CASSLAGVKDTQYF. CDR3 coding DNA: TGTGCCAGCAGCCTAGCGGGAGTTAAAGATACGCAGTATTTT.

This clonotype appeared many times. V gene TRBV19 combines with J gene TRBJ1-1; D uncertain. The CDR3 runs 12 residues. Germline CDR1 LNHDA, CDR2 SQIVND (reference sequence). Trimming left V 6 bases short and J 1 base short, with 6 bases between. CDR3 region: CASRSANTEAFF. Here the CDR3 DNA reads TGTGCCAGTAGATCAGCGAACACTGAAGCTTTCTTT.

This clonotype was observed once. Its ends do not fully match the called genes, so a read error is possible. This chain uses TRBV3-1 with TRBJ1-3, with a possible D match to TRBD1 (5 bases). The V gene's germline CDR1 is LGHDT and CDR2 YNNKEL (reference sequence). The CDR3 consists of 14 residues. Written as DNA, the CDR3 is TGTGCCAGCAGCCCTAGGGACGGTGGAAAAACCATATATTTT. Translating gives CASSPRDGGKTIYF.

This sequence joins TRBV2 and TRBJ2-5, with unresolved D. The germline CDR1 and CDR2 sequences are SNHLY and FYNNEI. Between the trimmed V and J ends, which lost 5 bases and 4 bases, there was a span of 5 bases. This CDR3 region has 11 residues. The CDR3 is CASSPIETQYF. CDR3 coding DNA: TGTGCCAGCAGTCCGATAGAGACCCAGTACTTC.

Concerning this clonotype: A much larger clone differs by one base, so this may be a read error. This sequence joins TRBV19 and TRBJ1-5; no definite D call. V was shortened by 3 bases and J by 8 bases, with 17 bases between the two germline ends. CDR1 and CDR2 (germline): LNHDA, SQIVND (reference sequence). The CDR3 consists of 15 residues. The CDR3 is CASSIESGMNKPQHF. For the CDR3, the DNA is TGTGCCAGTAGTATTGAGTCTGGGATGAATAAGCCCCAGCATTTT.